The sequence of this TCR beta chain was determined in a study of blood T cell repertoires in COVID-19. The overall study: Sample material is recorded as cDNA or gDNA derived from T cells, B-cell-depleted T cells, or PBMCs.

This clone was seen once. V lost 5 bases and J lost 0, with 12 bases in between. This CDR3 has 15 amino acids. From germline, CDR1 is MNHEY and CDR2 SMNVEV (reference sequence). Profiled with immunoSEQ multiplex PCR; TCRdb holds only in-frame clones, not every one. The data hold roughly 310,000 clones, with 85% to 90% observed a single time. V is TRBV27 and J is TRBJ2-3, with D unclear. The receptor comes from a woman in her 50s with active or convalescent COVID-19. Source material: peripheral blood. The CDR3 nucleotides read TGTGCCAGCAGTCCCCCCCCTACTAGCACAGATACGCAGTATTTT. Protein product: CASSPPPTSTDTQYF.